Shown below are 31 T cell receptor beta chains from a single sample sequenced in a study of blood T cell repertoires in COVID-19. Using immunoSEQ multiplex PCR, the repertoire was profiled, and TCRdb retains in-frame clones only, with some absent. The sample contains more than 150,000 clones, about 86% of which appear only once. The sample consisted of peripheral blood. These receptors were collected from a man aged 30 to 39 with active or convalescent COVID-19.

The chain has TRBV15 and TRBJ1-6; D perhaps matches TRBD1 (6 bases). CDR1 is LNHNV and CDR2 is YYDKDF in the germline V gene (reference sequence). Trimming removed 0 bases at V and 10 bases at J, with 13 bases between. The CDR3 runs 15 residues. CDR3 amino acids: CATSRDKGEASPLHF. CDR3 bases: TGTGCCACCAGCAGAGACAAGGGGGAAGCGTCACCCCTCCACTTT.

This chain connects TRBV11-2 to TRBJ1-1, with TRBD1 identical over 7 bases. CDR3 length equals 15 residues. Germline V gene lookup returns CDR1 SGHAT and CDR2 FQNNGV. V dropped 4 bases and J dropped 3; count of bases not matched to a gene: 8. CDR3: CASSSRQGFDTEAFF. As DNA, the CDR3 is TGTGCCAGCAGCTCTCGACAGGGTTTTGACACTGAAGCTTTCTTT.

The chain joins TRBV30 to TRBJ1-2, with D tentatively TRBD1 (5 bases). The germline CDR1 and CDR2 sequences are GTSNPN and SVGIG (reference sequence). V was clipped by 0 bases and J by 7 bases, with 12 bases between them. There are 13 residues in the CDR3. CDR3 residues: CAWSVGGEAGYTF. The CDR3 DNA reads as TGTGCCTGGAGTGTAGGAGGGGAGGCTGGCTACACCTTC.

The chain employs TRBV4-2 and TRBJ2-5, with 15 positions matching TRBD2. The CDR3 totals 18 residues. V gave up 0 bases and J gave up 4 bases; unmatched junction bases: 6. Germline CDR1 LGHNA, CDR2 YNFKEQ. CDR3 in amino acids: CASSQDSGTSGGSETQYF. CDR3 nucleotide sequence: TGTGCCAGCAGCCAAGATTCCGGGACTAGCGGGGGGTCAGAGACCCAGTACTTC.

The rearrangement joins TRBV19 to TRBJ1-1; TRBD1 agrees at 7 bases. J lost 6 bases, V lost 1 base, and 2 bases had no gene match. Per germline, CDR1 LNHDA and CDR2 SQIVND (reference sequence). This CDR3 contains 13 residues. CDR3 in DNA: TGTGCCAGTAGTATAGCCGACAGGGCTGAAGCTTTCTTT. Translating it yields CASSIADRAEAFF.

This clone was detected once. This chain's CDR3 is CASSFSGFLEDTQYF. The DNA of the CDR3 is TGTGCCAGCAGCTTTAGCGGCTTCCTAGAAGATACGCAGTATTTT. The rearrangement links TRBV7-6 to TRBJ2-3, with D perhaps TRBD2 (6 bases). The V gene lost 3 bases and the J gene lost 5 bases, with 15 bases spanning the gap. This CDR3 comprises 15 residues. Germline V gene lookup returns CDR1 SGHVS and CDR2 FNYEAQ. The full variable domain, rest sourced from reference TRBV7-6 and TRBJ2-3, is GAGVSQSPRYKVTKRGQDVALRCDPISGHVSLYWYRQALGQGPEFLTYFNYEAQQDKSGLPNDRFSAERPEGSISTLTIQRTEQRDSAMYRCASSFSGFLEDTQYFGPGTRLTVL.

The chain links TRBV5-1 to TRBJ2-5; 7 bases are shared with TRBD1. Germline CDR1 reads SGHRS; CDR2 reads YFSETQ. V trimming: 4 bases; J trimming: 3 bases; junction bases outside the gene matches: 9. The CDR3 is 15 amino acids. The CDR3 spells CASSSQPGTEETQYF. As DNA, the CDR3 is TGCGCCAGCAGCAGCCAGCCCGGGACAGAAGAGACCCAGTACTTC.

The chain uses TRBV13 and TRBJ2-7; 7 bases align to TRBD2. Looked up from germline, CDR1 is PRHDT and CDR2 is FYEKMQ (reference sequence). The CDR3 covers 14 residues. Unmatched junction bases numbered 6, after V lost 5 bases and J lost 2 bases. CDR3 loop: CASSLRTRAYEQYF. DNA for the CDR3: TGTGCCAGCAGCCTGAGGACTAGGGCCTACGAGCAGTACTTC.

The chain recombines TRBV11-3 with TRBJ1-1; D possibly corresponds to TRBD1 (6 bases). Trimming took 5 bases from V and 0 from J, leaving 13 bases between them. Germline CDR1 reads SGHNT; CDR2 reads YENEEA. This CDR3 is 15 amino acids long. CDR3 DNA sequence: TGTGCCAGCAGCCACAGACAGGAGTTGAACACTGAAGCTTTCTTT. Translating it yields CASSHRQELNTEAFF.

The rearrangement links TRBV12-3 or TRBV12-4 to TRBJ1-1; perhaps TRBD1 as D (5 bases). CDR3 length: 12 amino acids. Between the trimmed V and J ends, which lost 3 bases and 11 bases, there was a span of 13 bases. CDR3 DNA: TGTGCCAGCAGTTTCGGGGGAAAGCGGGCTTTCTTT. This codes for CASSFGGKRAFF.

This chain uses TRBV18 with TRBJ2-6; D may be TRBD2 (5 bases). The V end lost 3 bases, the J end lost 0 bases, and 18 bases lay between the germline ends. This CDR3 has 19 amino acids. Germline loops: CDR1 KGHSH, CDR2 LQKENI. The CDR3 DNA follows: TGTGCCAGCTCACCCCTGGTCGCGCGGGCCGTCTCTGGGGCCAACGTCCTGACTTTC. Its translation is CASSPLVARAVSGANVLTF.

CDR3 nucleotide sequence: TGTGCCAGCGGAACAGGGGCAATCACTGAAGCTTTCTTT. Amino acid sequence: CASGTGAITEAFF. This chain uses TRBV6-5 with TRBJ1-1; TRBD1 matches at 7 bases. Trimming at V came to 8 bases and at J to 4 bases, leaving 7 bases not matched to a gene. Germline V gene data show CDR1 as MNHEY and CDR2 as SVGAGI. The CDR3 loop spans 13 amino acids.

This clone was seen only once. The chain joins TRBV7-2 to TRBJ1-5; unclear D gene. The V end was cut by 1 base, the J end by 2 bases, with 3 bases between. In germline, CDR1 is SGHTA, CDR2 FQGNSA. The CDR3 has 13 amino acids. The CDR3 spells CASSLVGNQPQHF. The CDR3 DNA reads TGTGCCAGCAGCTTAGTAGGCAATCAGCCCCAGCATTTT.

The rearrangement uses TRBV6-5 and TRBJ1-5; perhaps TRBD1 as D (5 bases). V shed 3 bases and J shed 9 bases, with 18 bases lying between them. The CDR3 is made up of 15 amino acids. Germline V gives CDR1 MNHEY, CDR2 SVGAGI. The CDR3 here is CASSYSPQGTWPQHF. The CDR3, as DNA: TGTGCCAGCAGTTATTCCCCCCAGGGCACATGGCCCCAGCATTTT.

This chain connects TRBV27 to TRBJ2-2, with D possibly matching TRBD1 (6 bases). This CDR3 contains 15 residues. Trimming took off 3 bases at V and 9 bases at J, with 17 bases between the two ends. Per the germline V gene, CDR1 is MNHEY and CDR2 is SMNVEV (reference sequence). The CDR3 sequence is CASSFAFRGRRELFF. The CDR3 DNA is TGTGCCAGCAGTTTCGCTTTCAGGGGTAGAAGGGAGCTGTTTTTT.

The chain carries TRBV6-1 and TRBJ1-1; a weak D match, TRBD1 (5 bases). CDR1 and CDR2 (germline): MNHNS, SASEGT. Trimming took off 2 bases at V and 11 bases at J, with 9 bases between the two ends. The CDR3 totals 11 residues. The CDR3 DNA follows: TGTGCCAGCAGTGAACGGGGGGGGGCTTTCTTT. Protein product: CASSERGGAFF.

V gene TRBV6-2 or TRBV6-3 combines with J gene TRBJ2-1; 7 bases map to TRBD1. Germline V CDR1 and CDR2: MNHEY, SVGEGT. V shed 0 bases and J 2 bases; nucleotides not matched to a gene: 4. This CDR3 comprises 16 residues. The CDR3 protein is CASSYSRQGAYNEQFF. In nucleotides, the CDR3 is TGTGCCAGCAGTTACTCTAGGCAGGGGGCCTACAATGAGCAGTTCTTC.

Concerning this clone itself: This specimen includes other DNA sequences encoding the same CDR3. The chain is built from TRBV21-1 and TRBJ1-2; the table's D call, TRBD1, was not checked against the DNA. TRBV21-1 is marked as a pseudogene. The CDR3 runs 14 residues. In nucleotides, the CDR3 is TGTGCCAGCAGCAAAGAAGGGGGCGACTATGGCTACACCTTC. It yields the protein CASSKEGGDYGYTF.

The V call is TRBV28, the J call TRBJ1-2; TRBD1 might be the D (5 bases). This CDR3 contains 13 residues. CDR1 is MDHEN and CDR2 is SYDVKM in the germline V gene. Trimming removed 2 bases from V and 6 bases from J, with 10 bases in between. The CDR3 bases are TGTGCCAGCAGTTTAGTACAGGCTCATGGCTACACCTTC. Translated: CASSLVQAHGYTF.

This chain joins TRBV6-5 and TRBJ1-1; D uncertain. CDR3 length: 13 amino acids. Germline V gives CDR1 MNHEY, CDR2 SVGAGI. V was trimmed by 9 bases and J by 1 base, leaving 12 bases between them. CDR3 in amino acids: CASFGLTNTEAFF. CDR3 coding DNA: TGTGCCAGTTTTGGACTGACGAACACTGAAGCTTTCTTT.

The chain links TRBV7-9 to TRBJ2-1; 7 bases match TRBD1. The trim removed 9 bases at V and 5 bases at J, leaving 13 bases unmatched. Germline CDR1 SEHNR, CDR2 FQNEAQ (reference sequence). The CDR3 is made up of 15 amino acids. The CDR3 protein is CASPGTGAINNEQFF. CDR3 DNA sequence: TGTGCCAGTCCCGGAACAGGGGCAATTAACAATGAGCAGTTCTTC.

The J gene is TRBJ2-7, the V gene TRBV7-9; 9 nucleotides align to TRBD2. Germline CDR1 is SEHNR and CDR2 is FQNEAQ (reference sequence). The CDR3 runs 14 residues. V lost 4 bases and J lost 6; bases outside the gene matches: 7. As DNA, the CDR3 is TGTGCCAGCAGCTCGGTAGCGGGAGTAATCGAGCAGTACTTC. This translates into CASSSVAGVIEQYF.

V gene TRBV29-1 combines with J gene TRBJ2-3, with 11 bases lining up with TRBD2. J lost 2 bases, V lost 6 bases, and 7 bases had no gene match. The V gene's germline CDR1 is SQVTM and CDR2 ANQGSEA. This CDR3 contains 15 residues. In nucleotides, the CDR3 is TGCAGCGTACCCGGGACTAGCGGTCCCACAGATACGCAGTATTTT. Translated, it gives CSVPGTSGPTDTQYF.

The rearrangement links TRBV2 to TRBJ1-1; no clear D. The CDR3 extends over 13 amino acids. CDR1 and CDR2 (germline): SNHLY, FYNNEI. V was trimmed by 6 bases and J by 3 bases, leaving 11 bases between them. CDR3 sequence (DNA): TGTGCCAGCAGCGGGGTGGGGTACACTGAAGCTTTCTTT. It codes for CASSGVGYTEAFF.

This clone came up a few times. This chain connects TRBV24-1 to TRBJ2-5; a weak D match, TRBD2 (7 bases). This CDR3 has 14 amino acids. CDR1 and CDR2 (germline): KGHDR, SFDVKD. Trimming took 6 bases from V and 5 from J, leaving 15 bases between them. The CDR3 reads CATSRGEGVETQYF. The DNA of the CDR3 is TGTGCCACCAGTAGGGGGGAGGGTGTGGAGACCCAGTACTTC.

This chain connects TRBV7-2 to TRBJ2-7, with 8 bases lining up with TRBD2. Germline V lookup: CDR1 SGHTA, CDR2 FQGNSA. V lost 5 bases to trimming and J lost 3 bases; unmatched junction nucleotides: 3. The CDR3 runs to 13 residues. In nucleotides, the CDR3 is TGTGCCAGCAGCGACGGGGGGGTCTACGAGCAGTACTTC. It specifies CASSDGGVYEQYF.

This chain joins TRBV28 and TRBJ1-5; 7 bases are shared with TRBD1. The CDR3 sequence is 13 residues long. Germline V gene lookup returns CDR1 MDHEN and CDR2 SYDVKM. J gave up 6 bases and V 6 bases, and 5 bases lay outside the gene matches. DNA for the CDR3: TGTGCCAGCAGACAGGGGCAGGGTCAGCCCCAGCATTTT. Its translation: CASRQGQGQPQHF. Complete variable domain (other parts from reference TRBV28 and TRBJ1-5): DVKVTQSSRYLVKRTGEKVFLECVQDMDHENMFWYRQDPGLGLRLIYFSYDVKMKEKGDIPEGYSVSREKKERFSLILESASTNQTSMYLCASRQGQGQPQHFGDGTRLSIL.

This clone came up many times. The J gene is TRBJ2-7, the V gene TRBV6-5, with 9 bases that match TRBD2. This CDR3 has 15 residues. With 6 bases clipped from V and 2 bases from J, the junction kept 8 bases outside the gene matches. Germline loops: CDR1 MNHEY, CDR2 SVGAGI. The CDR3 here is CASSGFEREAYEQYF. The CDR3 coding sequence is TGTGCCAGCAGCGGCTTTGAGCGGGAGGCCTACGAGCAGTACTTC.

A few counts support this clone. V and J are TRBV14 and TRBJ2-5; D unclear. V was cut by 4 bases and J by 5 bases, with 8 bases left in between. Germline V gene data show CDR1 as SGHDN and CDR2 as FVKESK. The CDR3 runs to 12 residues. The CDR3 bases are TGTGCCAGCAGCCTCGAGGCGGAGACCCAGTACTTC. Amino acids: CASSLEAETQYF.

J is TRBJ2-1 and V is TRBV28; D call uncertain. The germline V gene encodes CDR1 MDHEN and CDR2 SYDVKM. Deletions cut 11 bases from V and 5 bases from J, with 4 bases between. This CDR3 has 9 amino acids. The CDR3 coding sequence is TGTGCCCGTAACAATGAGCAGTTCTTC. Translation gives CARNNEQFF.

The CDR3 nucleotides read TGTGCCAGCAGTTTCAACTCCCTTCCGGGATCACCCCTCCACTTT. Protein product: CASSFNSLPGSPLHF. The chain has TRBV5-6 and TRBJ1-6; D is unresolved. The CDR3 consists of 15 residues. V was trimmed by 5 bases and J by 10 bases, leaving 19 bases between them. Germline assignment: CDR1 SGHDT and CDR2 YYEEEE.